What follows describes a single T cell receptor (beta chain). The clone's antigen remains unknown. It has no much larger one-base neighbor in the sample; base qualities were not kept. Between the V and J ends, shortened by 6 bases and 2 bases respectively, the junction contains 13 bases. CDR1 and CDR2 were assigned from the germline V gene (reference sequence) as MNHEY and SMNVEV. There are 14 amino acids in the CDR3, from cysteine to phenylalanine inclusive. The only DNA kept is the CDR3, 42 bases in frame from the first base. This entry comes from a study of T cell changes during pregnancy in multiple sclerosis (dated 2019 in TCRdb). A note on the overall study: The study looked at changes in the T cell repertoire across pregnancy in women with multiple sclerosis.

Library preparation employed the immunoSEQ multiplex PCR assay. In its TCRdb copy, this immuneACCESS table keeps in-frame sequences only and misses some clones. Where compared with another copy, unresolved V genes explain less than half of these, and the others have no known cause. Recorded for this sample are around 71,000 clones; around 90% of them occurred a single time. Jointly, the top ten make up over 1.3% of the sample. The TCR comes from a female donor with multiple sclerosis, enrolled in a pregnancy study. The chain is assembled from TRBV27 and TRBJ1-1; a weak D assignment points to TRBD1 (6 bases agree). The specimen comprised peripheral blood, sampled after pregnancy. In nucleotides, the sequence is TGTGCCAGCAGGTCGGACAGAATCAACACTGAAGCTTTCTTT. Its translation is CASRSDRINTEAFF.